These 20 T cell receptor beta chains were sequenced from one sample in a study of identical twins. TCRdb reprocessed the 5' RACE reads via MiXCR and lists one record per CDR3 protein. The data show just under 550,000 distinct CDR3 sequences, approximately 14% seen once. These data were also reused for a study on yellow fever vaccine responses in identical twins.

Sequenced sample: CD4+ T cells sorted from blood. These receptors originate from a woman between 18 and 29 years old in good health.

This clonotype was observed a few times. V gene TRBV5-1 combines with J gene TRBJ2-5; 12 nucleotides line up with TRBD2. The CDR3 runs to 16 residues. Trimming removed 3 bases from V and 0 bases from J; junction bases left unmatched: 3. The germline V gene has CDR1 SGHRS and CDR2 YFSETQ. This chain's CDR3 is CASSWRLAGDQETQYF. DNA of the CDR3: TGCGCCAGCAGCTGGAGACTAGCGGGAGACCAAGAGACCCAGTACTTC.

The table lists this clonotype with many counts. The chain has TRBV20-1 and TRBJ2-3, with D hard to call. Trimming removed 5 bases from V and 5 bases from J, with 11 bases in between. This CDR3 has 12 amino acids. Germline CDR1 DFQATT, CDR2 SNEGSKA (reference sequence). CDR3 amino acids: CSALRWGDTQYF. For the CDR3, the DNA is TGCAGTGCTCTAAGATGGGGAGATACGCAGTATTTT.

This chain connects TRBV18 to TRBJ2-5; D possibly corresponds to TRBD1 (6 bases). Per germline, CDR1 KGHSH and CDR2 LQKENI. The CDR3 runs 14 residues. Trimming removed 2 bases from V and 4 bases from J, with 11 bases in between. The CDR3 nucleotides are TGTGCCAGCTCACCAGTGGCAGGGGTAGAGACCCAGTACTTC. It codes for CASSPVAGVETQYF.

This clonotype was picked up many times. The junction does not match germline at one end; this may be a read error. The CDR3 DNA reads as TGTGCCAGCAGCAAAAGCACAGATACGCAGTATTTT. Translation: CASSKSTDTQYF. The chain uses TRBV5-1 and TRBJ2-3, with D unresolved. Germline V CDR1 and CDR2: SGHRS, YFSETQ. The CDR3 extends over 12 amino acids.

Ten or more counts support this clonotype. This chain links TRBV15 with TRBJ1-5, with 7 nucleotides matching TRBD1. Germline loops: CDR1 LNHNV, CDR2 YYDKDF (reference sequence). J lost 4 bases, V lost 3 bases, and 6 bases had no gene match. This CDR3 is 15 amino acids long. The CDR3 protein is CATSSMGTANQPQHF. The DNA of the CDR3 is TGTGCCACCAGCAGTATGGGGACAGCGAATCAGCCCCAGCATTTT.

The chain couples TRBV29-1 to TRBJ2-6, with 10 bases aligning to TRBD2. The J segment lost 3 bases and the V segment lost 5 bases, leaving 10 bases of the junction unmatched. The CDR3 is made up of 17 amino acids. Germline V gives CDR1 SQVTM, CDR2 ANQGSEA. DNA of the CDR3: TGCAGCGTTAGCGCCAGCGGGAGGGCCTATGGGGCCAACGTCCTGACTTTC. As protein: CSVSASGRAYGANVLTF.

This clonotype was counted only a few times. The rearrangement links TRBV6-4 to TRBJ2-1; D gene unclear. The CDR3 is 15 amino acids. V was trimmed by 0 bases and J by 9 bases, leaving 15 bases between them. Germline-derived CDR1 and CDR2 are MRHNA and SNTAGT. The CDR3 loop reads CASSDSGSYGSEQFF. The CDR3 DNA follows: TGTGCCAGCAGTGACTCGGGGTCCTATGGGTCTGAGCAGTTCTTC.

CDR3 nucleotide sequence: TGTGCCAGCAGTGGGGGGGAGGTCGTGGACACCGGGGAGCTGTTTTTT. Amino acids: CASSGGEVVDTGELFF. The V call is TRBV2, the J call TRBJ2-2, with D possibly matching TRBD2 (6 bases). Trimming took off 4 bases at V and 3 bases at J, with 15 bases between the two ends. Germline V lookup: CDR1 SNHLY, CDR2 FYNNEI. There are 16 residues in the CDR3. Complete variable domain (other parts from reference TRBV2 and TRBJ2-2): EPEVTQTPSHQVTQMGQEVILRCVPISNHLYFYWYRQILGQKVEFLVSFYNNEISEKSEIFDDQFSVERPDGSNFTLKIRSTKLEDSAMYFCASSGGEVVDTGELFFGEGSRLTVL.

The chain uses TRBV7-9 and TRBJ2-2; the match to TRBD1 covers 8 bases. The length of the CDR3 is 15 residues. The germline V gene encodes CDR1 SEHNR and CDR2 FQNEAQ (reference sequence). V trimming: 7 bases; J trimming: 7 bases; junction bases outside the gene matches: 11. CDR3 sequence (DNA): TGTGCCAGCACCCTACAGGGGGTCCCAATCGGGGAGCTGTTTTTT. It encodes CASTLQGVPIGELFF.

V is TRBV28 and J is TRBJ1-4; D is undetermined. The germline gives CDR1 MDHEN, CDR2 SYDVKM. The CDR3 sequence is 16 residues long. Trimming shortened V by 1 base and J by 6 bases, and 15 bases separated the two germline ends. DNA for the CDR3: TGTGCCAGCAGTTTATCATCCGGCACCGCGGATGAAAAACTGTTTTTT. It yields the protein CASSLSSGTADEKLFF.

In this sample, this clonotype turned up many times. The V and J genes are TRBV6-1 and TRBJ2-2; 7 nucleotides agree with TRBD1. V lost 4 bases to trimming and J lost 6 bases; unmatched junction nucleotides: 2. The CDR3 is 13 residues long. The germline V gene has CDR1 MNHNS and CDR2 SASEGT. CDR3 region: CASSGQGAGELFF. CDR3 nucleotide sequence: TGTGCCAGCAGTGGCCAGGGGGCCGGGGAGCTGTTTTTT.

This clonotype occurred a few times. The V gene is TRBV15, the J gene TRBJ2-3; D is undetermined. The CDR3 is 16 residues long. V lost 0 bases to trimming and J lost 0 bases, with 10 bases between them. The germline V gene has CDR1 LNHNV and CDR2 YYDKDF (reference sequence). The CDR3 sequence: CATSRDGYPSTDTQYF. CDR3 coding DNA: TGTGCCACCAGCAGAGATGGGTATCCTAGCACAGATACGCAGTATTTT.

CDR3 nucleotides: TGTGCCAGCTCCCGGGGGCGTACCTACGAGCAGTACTTC. Translating it yields CASSRGRTYEQYF. The chain recombines TRBV18 with TRBJ2-7; possibly TRBD1 or TRBD2 for D (6 bases each). Germline V gives CDR1 KGHSH, CDR2 LQKENI. CDR3 length equals 13 residues. V gave up 6 bases and J gave up 2 bases, with 11 bases separating them.

In DNA, the CDR3 is TGTGCCAGCAGTTTTGCTAGCCTAGCGGCCTACAATGAGCAGTTCTTC. This gives the protein CASSFASLAAYNEQFF. The chain has TRBV12-3 or TRBV12-4 and TRBJ2-1, with TRBD2 identical over 7 bases. The CDR3 runs 16 residues. Trimming at V came to 3 bases and at J to 2 bases, leaving 7 bases not matched to a gene.

This clonotype occurred many times. The chain couples TRBV4-2 to TRBJ2-3; 10 bases agree with TRBD2. The germline V gene has CDR1 LGHNA and CDR2 YNFKEQ. The V and J ends lost 6 bases and 3 bases, in that order; junction bases with no gene match: 3. This CDR3 is 14 amino acids long. Written as DNA, the CDR3 is TGTGCCAGCAGTTCTAGCGGGAGAACAGATACGCAGTATTTT. This translates into CASSSSGRTDTQYF.

This clonotype has more than one count but fewer than ten. This CDR3 reads CASSHAVDTQYF. Written as DNA, the CDR3 is TGTGCCAGCAGCCACGCGGTAGATACGCAGTATTTT. The rearrangement uses TRBV7-2 and TRBJ2-3; no clear D gene. The V and J ends lost 5 bases and 5 bases respectively, with 8 bases between them. The CDR3 extends over 12 amino acids. Per germline, CDR1 SGHTA and CDR2 FQGNSA.

This chain joins TRBV28 and TRBJ1-2; the D is unclear. Trimming removed 6 bases from V and 5 bases from J, with 7 bases in between. Germline CDR1 and CDR2: MDHEN and SYDVKM. This CDR3 has 11 amino acids. The CDR3 is CASRWLYGYTF. CDR3 bases: TGTGCCAGCAGGTGGTTGTATGGCTACACCTTC.

This chain connects TRBV7-3 to TRBJ2-2; 11 positions match TRBD2. Germline CDR1 SGHTA, CDR2 FQGTGA. V gave up 5 bases and J gave up 7 bases; unmatched junction bases: 9. The CDR3 runs to 16 residues. The CDR3 reads CASSVTSGDIGGELFF. The CDR3 DNA sequence: TGTGCCAGCAGCGTGACTAGCGGGGACATCGGCGGGGAGCTGTTTTTT.

This clonotype was observed at least ten times. V gene TRBV12-3 or TRBV12-4 combines with J gene TRBJ2-1; D possibly corresponds to TRBD2 (6 bases). The CDR3 length is 15 residues. V was pared by 2 bases and J by 4 bases, with 12 bases between. The CDR3 nucleotides are TGTGCCAGCAGTTTAAGGTGGGGGACTTACAATGAGCAGTTCTTC. This encodes CASSLRWGTYNEQFF.

The rearrangement uses TRBV25-1 and TRBJ2-7; D call uncertain. The germline V gene encodes CDR1 MGHDK and CDR2 SYGVNS. V lost 3 bases and J 6 bases, leaving 12 bases between the germline ends. The CDR3 runs 13 residues. The CDR3 DNA follows: TGTGCCAGCAGTGAGCACAGCCATTCCGAGCAGTACTTC. Its protein product is CASSEHSHSEQYF.